A selection of T cell receptor beta chains follows, all from one sample in a study of T cells in Graves' hyperthyroidism and ophthalmopathy. TCRdb reanalysed the multiplex PCR reads using MiXCR and keeps one entry per CDR3 protein. This table has more than 550,000 distinct CDR3 sequences, around 15% appearing once. Sample: blood. The receptors originated from a man in his forties or fifties with Graves' hyperthyroidism. CDR3s include the opening cysteine and the closing phenylalanine or tryptophan. The D gene is left open where the match is weak. Clone size is stated in some rows and not others, as once, few, many or a class when expanded.

V gene	J gene	clone size	D gene	CDR3 protein	CDR3 DNA
TRBV4-1	TRBJ2-7	.	.	CASSQVAGELYEQYF	TGCGCCAGCAGCCAAGTAGCCGGTGAACTTTACGAGCAGTACTTC
TRBV27	TRBJ2-1	many	TRBD1	CASTPRRQGALYNEQFF	TGTGCCAGCACCCCTAGGCGACAGGGGGCCCTCTACAATGAGCAGTTCTTC
TRBV7-8	TRBJ1-2	.	TRBD1	CASSANTGDHGYTF	TGTGCCAGCAGCGCCAATACAGGGGATCATGGCTACACCTTC
TRBV19	TRBJ2-7	many	.	CASKIGAGSYEQYF	TGTGCCAGTAAGATTGGCGCCGGCTCCTACGAGCAGTACTTC
TRBV7-8	TRBJ1-2	.	TRBD1	CASSSTGEAYGYTF	TGTGCCAGCAGCTCGACAGGGGAGGCCTATGGCTACACCTTC
TRBV7-3	TRBJ2-1	many	TRBD1	CASSARDRNNEQFF	TGTGCCAGCAGCGCCAGGGACAGAAACAATGAGCAGTTCTTC
TRBV30	TRBJ1-2	many	.	CAWSETGLLYGYTF	TGTGCCTGGAGTGAGACAGGCCTCCTCTATGGCTACACCTTC
TRBV2	TRBJ2-7	many	.	CASRDLYSSYEQYF	TGTGCCAGCCGAGATTTGTACTCCTCCTACGAGCAGTACTTC
TRBV15	TRBJ1-4	.	TRBD1	CATSRDRQGMEKLFF	TGTGCCACCAGCAGAGACCGACAGGGGATGGAAAAACTGTTTTTT
TRBV7-2	TRBJ2-7	.	TRBD2	CASSLISGTSYEQYF	TGTGCCAGCAGCTTAATTAGCGGGACCTCCTACGAGCAGTACTTC
TRBV29-1	TRBJ2-5	.	TRBD1	CSAWTGVETQYF	TGCAGCGCCTGGACAGGGGTAGAGACCCAGTACTTC
TRBV10-3	TRBJ2-5	many	TRBD1	CAISGLGTAQETQYF	TGTGCCATCAGCGGCTTGGGGACAGCGCAAGAGACCCAGTACTTC
TRBV3-1	TRBJ1-3	.	.	CASSQVVNNPGNTIYF	TGTGCCAGCAGCCAAGTGGTTAACAATCCTGGAAACACCATATATTTT
TRBV20-1	TRBJ2-7	.	.	CSARAGGSSYEQYF	TGCAGTGCTAGAGCTGGGGGCTCCTCCTACGAGCAGTACTTC
TRBV19	TRBJ1-2	.	.	CASRSPKRTSRYGYTF	TGTGCCAGTAGATCACCCAAACGGACATCACGCTATGGCTACACCTTC
TRBV6-2/TRBV6-3	TRBJ2-5	many	TRBD2	CASSSGTSGIFFQETQYF	TGTGCCAGCAGTTCGGGGACTAGCGGGATCTTTTTTCAGGAGACCCAGTACTTC
TRBV3-1	TRBJ2-1	many	TRBD2	CASSQYLSGSVGNEQFF	TGTGCCAGCAGCCAGTACCTTAGCGGGAGTGTAGGGAATGAGCAGTTCTTC
TRBV12-3/TRBV12-4	TRBJ1-4	few	.	CASSFVGLEKLFF	TGTGCCAGCAGTTTCGTAGGTCTTGAAAAACTGTTTTTT
TRBV6-5	TRBJ1-1	many	.	CASSYSGQPRAFF	TGTGCCAGCAGTTACTCTGGACAGCCCCGAGCTTTCTTT
TRBV6-1	TRBJ1-2	few	.	CASRDYRIGYTF	TGTGCCAGCAGGGATTACAGGATAGGCTACACCTTC
TRBV30	TRBJ2-7	few	.	CAWSWAGIYEQYF	TGTGCCTGGAGCTGGGCGGGAATCTACGAGCAGTACTTC
TRBV6-5	TRBJ1-1	many	.	CASSYSEQGEAFF	TGTGCCAGCAGTTACTCGGAACAAGGCGAAGCTTTCTTT
TRBV7-9	TRBJ1-6	many	.	CASRMGRRGNSPLHF	TGTGCCAGCAGAATGGGACGCCGCGGGAATTCACCCCTCCACTTT
TRBV5-4	TRBJ1-4	many	.	CASSLDPDNEKLFF	TGTGCCAGCAGCTTGGATCCAGACAATGAAAAACTGTTTTTT
TRBV7-2	TRBJ2-5	few	.	CASSFNSGQETQYF	TGTGCCAGCAGCTTTAATTCAGGCCAAGAGACCCAGTACTTC
TRBV7-2	TRBJ2-1	many	TRBD2	CASSIAGGPTNEQFF	TGTGCCAGCAGCATAGCGGGAGGACCCACCAATGAGCAGTTCTTC
TRBV7-9	TRBJ2-7	many	.	CASSDGESYEQYF	TGTGCCAGCTCTGATGGCGAATCCTACGAGCAGTACTTC
TRBV19	TRBJ1-5	.	TRBD1	CATDLQGAGNQPQHF	TGTGCCACGGATTTACAGGGGGCAGGCAATCAGCCCCAGCATTTT
TRBV27	TRBJ1-5	many	.	CASSLEASNQPQHF	TGTGCCAGCAGTTTGGAGGCTAGCAATCAGCCCCAGCATTTT
TRBV4-1	TRBJ2-1	.	.	CASSQSIVVNEQFF	TGCGCCAGCAGCCAAAGCATTGTAGTCAATGAGCAGTTCTTC
TRBV30	TRBJ1-1	many	.	CAWSVGGDYTEAFF	TGTGCCTGGAGTGTAGGAGGGGATTACACTGAAGCTTTCTTT
TRBV7-9	TRBJ2-5	many	.	CASSLNPPQYF	TGTGCCAGCAGCTTAAATCCCCCCCAGTACTTC
TRBV20-1	TRBJ2-7	few	TRBD2	CSASGLAPNYEQYF	TGCAGTGCTAGTGGACTAGCGCCTAACTACGAGCAGTACTTC
TRBV15	TRBJ2-2	few	.	CATSLDRSRTGELFF	TGTGCCACCAGCCTCGACAGGTCAAGAACCGGGGAGCTGTTTTTT
TRBV12-3/TRBV12-4	TRBJ1-2	many	.	CASSWDYGYTF	TGTGCCAGCAGTTGGGACTATGGCTACACCTTC
TRBV7-8	TRBJ2-2	.	.	CASTDYTGELFF	TGTGCCAGCACCGATTACACCGGGGAGCTGTTTTTT
TRBV12-3/TRBV12-4	TRBJ1-5	.	.	CASSEARGGGQPQHF	TGTGCCAGCAGTGAAGCGCGTGGGGGCGGTCAGCCCCAGCATTTT
TRBV30	TRBJ2-3	few	.	CAWSNSGISTDTQYF	TGTGCCTGGAGTAATAGCGGAATAAGCACAGATACGCAGTATTTT
TRBV28	TRBJ2-6	few	.	CASSLIPLSGANVLTF	TGTGCCAGCAGTTTAATTCCCCTCTCTGGGGCCAACGTCCTGACTTTC
TRBV9	TRBJ2-3	few	.	CASSVGSKDTQYF	TGTGCCAGCAGCGTAGGATCCAAAGATACGCAGTATTTT
TRBV30	TRBJ2-1	few	TRBD2	CAWSGWTSGSVNEQFF	TGTGCCTGGAGTGGCTGGACTAGCGGGAGTGTTAATGAGCAGTTCTTC
TRBV5-1	TRBJ2-3	few	TRBD2	CASSQMTSGRTDTQYF	TGCGCCAGCAGCCAAATGACTAGCGGGAGGACAGATACGCAGTATTTT
TRBV7-9	TRBJ2-5	many	.	CASSLGRVGETQYF	TGTGCCAGCAGCTTGGGCCGGGTCGGGGAGACCCAGTACTTC
TRBV27	TRBJ2-1	many	TRBD2	CASSSLAGRNEQFF	TGTGCCAGCAGTTCGCTAGCGGGAAGGAATGAGCAGTTCTTC
TRBV15	TRBJ2-1	.	.	CATSRDRYNEQFF	TGTGCCACCAGCCGGGATAGATACAATGAGCAGTTCTTC
TRBV6-1	TRBJ2-5	.	.	CASRGRDSQETQYF	TGTGCCAGCAGAGGGAGGGACAGCCAAGAGACCCAGTACTTC
TRBV30	TRBJ2-1	many	TRBD2	CAWSAGGIYNEQFF	TGTGCCTGGAGTGCCGGGGGGATCTACAATGAGCAGTTCTTC
TRBV20-1	TRBJ1-5	.	TRBD1	CSARGTGTGNQPQHF	TGCAGTGCTAGAGGAACCGGGACAGGCAATCAGCCCCAGCATTTT
TRBV19	TRBJ2-5	few	.	CASSRLDSTQETQYF	TGTGCCAGTAGTAGACTAGACAGCACCCAAGAGACCCAGTACTTC
TRBV6-1	TRBJ2-1	few	.	CASSDLTGSYNEQFF	TGTGCCAGCAGTGATCTGACTGGCTCCTACAATGAGCAGTTCTTC
TRBV9	TRBJ1-2	.	.	CASSVGGQNYGYTF	TGTGCCAGCAGCGTAGGCGGTCAGAACTATGGCTACACCTTC
TRBV19	TRBJ2-3	.	TRBD2	CASSRLAGFTSTDTQYF	TGTGCCAGTAGTAGACTAGCGGGATTTACTAGCACAGATACGCAGTATTTT
TRBV9	TRBJ2-3	many	.	CASSLTEPLGTQYF	TGTGCCAGCAGCCTGACGGAACCGCTCGGTACGCAGTATTTT